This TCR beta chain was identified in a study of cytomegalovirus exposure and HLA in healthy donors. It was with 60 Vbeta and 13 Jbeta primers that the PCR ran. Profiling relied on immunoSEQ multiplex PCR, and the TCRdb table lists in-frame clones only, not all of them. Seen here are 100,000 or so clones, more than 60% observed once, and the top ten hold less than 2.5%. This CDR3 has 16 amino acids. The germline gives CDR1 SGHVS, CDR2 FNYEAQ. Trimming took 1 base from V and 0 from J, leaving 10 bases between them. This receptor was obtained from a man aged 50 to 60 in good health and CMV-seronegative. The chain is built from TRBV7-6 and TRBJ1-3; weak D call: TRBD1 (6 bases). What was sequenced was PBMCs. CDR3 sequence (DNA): TGTGCCAGCAGCTTAGAGGGGGGGTTCTCTGGAAACACCATATATTTT. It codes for CASSLEGGFSGNTIYF. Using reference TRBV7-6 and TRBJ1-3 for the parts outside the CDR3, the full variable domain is GAGVSQSPRYKVTKRGQDVALRCDPISGHVSLYWYRQALGQGPEFLTYFNYEAQQDKSGLPNDRFSAERPEGSISTLTIQRTEQRDSAMYRCASSLEGGFSGNTIYFGEGSWLTVV.